This T cell receptor (beta chain) was recovered during a study of blood T cells in healthy people across ages. CDR1 and CDR2 (germline): LGHNA, YNFKEQ. J lost 5 bases, V lost 0 bases, and 4 bases had no gene match. This CDR3 region has 15 residues. Next came a second PCR, run for about 7 to 11 cycles, which used a sample-barcoded 5' primer along with a J-beta primer mix. TCRdb itself ran the 5' RACE reads through MiXCR, one entry per CDR3 protein. The sample holds about 1.4 million distinct CDR3 sequences, around 55% seen once. The gene calls are TRBV4-2 and TRBJ2-7, with 10 positions matching TRBD2. This clonotype was sampled from a man between 18 and 35 years old in good health. Sequenced sample: blood. In DNA form, the CDR3 reads TGTGCCAGCAGCCAAGAAGTAGCGGGAGGCGACGAGCAGTACTTC. Its translation: CASSQEVAGGDEQYF.